The 14 T cell receptor beta chains given below trace back to one sample, sequenced in a study of T-cell reconstitution after alpha-beta-depleted transplantation in children. Unique molecular identifiers were incorporated during preparation of the TCRbeta library. TCRdb fed the PCR reads into MiXCR, producing one record per CDR3 protein. The sample lists approximately 650,000 distinct CDR3 sequences; about an eighth were seen once. This sample comprised PBMCs, obtained before TCRalphabeta/CD19-depleted stem cell transplant. These receptors came from a girl under 10 years old with congenital amegakaryocytic thrombocytopenia, due to receive a stem cell transplant.

This chain connects TRBV20-1 to TRBJ2-5, with unresolved D. Germline loops: CDR1 DFQATT, CDR2 SNEGSKA (reference sequence). The V and J ends lost 5 bases and 2 bases respectively, with 18 bases between them. The CDR3 loop spans 15 amino acids. CDR3 region: CSAGKADLQQETQYF. The CDR3 bases are TGCAGTGCTGGGAAGGCGGACCTACAGCAAGAGACCCAGTACTTC.

The J gene is TRBJ2-1, the V gene TRBV4-1; weak D call: TRBD2 (7 bases). This CDR3 contains 16 residues. V was pared by 1 base and J by 4 bases, with 14 bases between. The germline gives CDR1 MGHRA, CDR2 YSYEKL. CDR3 sequence: CASSQGGGTSYNEQFF. CDR3 nucleotides: TGCGCCAGCAGCCAAGGGGGGGGGACATCGTACAATGAGCAGTTCTTC.

This clonotype was recorded many times. The chain links TRBV12-3 or TRBV12-4 to TRBJ1-5, with D perhaps matching TRBD1 (6 bases). The ends were cut back, 5 bases at V and 3 bases at J, with 17 bases in the middle. CDR3 length: 16 amino acids. CDR3 coding DNA: TGTGCCAGCAGTCCTGCCCAGACAGGTTACAATCAGCCCCAGCATTTT. Protein: CASSPAQTGYNQPQHF.

In this sample, this clonotype turned up a few times. The chain couples TRBV7-9 to TRBJ2-4; TRBD1 might be the D (6 bases). From germline, CDR1 is SEHNR and CDR2 FQNEAQ (reference sequence). CDR3 length: 17 amino acids. The germline V and J ends were trimmed by 1 base and 0 bases, with 13 bases remaining between them. The CDR3 DNA follows: TGTGCCAGCAGCTTAGATACAGGGCCACTAGCCAAAAACATTCAGTACTTC. Translation gives CASSLDTGPLAKNIQYF. Full variable domain (rest looked up from reference TRBV7-9 and TRBJ2-4): DTGVSQNPRHKITKRGQNVTFRCDPISEHNRLYWYRQTLGQGPEFLTYFQNEAQLEKSRLLSDRFSAERPKGSFSTLEIQRTEQGDSAMYLCASSLDTGPLAKNIQYFGAGTRLSVL.

This clonotype showed up many times. This chain connects TRBV20-1 to TRBJ1-3; D is unresolved. CDR1 is DFQATT and CDR2 is SNEGSKA in the germline V gene (reference sequence). V shed 3 bases and J shed 1 base, with 7 bases lying between them. CDR3 length equals 13 residues. The CDR3 bases are TGCAGTGCTAGGCTGACTTCTGGAAACACCATATATTTT. Translated, it gives CSARLTSGNTIYF.

The chain joins TRBV10-3 to TRBJ2-7, with TRBD1 identical over 9 bases. V lost 6 bases and J lost 6; bases outside the gene matches: 15. CDR3 length: 16 amino acids. From germline, CDR1 is ENHRY and CDR2 SYGVKD. The CDR3: CAIRATGGGFLLEQYF. Written as DNA, the CDR3 is TGTGCCATCAGAGCTACAGGGGGCGGGTTTCTACTCGAGCAGTACTTC.

With respect to this clonotype: A much larger clonotype is one base distant, so this may be a read error. The chain links TRBV10-1 to TRBJ2-5, with D maybe TRBD2 (5 bases). Germline V gives CDR1 WNHNN, CDR2 SYGVQD (reference sequence). The V gene lost 8 bases and the J gene lost 5 bases, with 18 bases spanning the gap. The CDR3 is 14 amino acids. CDR3 nucleotide sequence: TGCGCCAGCTGTCTGTCGGGAATCGGTGAGACCCAGTACTTC. Translation: CASCLSGIGETQYF.

This clonotype was counted many times. The chain uses TRBV6-5 and TRBJ2-7; 8 positions agree with TRBD2. The CDR3 covers 15 residues. Germline assignment: CDR1 MNHEY and CDR2 SVGAGI. V lost 0 bases to trimming and J lost 6 bases; unmatched junction nucleotides: 7. In DNA, the CDR3 is TGTGCCAGCAGTTACTCGGGACTAGTGGTCCCCGAGCAGTACTTC. This gives the protein CASSYSGLVVPEQYF.

This clonotype was seen a handful of times. The chain employs TRBV27 and TRBJ2-4; D might be TRBD2 (6 bases). V lost 6 bases, J lost 9 bases, and 18 bases lay in between. Germline V CDR1 and CDR2: MNHEY, SMNVEV (reference sequence). The CDR3 runs 14 residues. The CDR3 DNA is TGTGCCAGCAGCCGAACTCTACTAGCTACCATTCAGTACTTC. Translating it yields CASSRTLLATIQYF.

This clonotype showed up many times. This chain connects TRBV29-1 to TRBJ2-3, with D hard to call. Germline-derived CDR1 and CDR2 are SQVTM and ANQGSEA. The CDR3 has 13 amino acids. V was shortened by 5 bases and J by 0 bases, with 9 bases between the two germline ends. DNA for the CDR3: TGCAGCGTTTACGGAACTAGCACAGATACGCAGTATTTT. The encoded protein is CSVYGTSTDTQYF.

This clonotype showed up many times. The CDR3 DNA sequence: TGCAGTGCTAGAGATAGAGTAGCGGGTAACACCGGGGAGCTGTTTTTT. The encoded protein is CSARDRVAGNTGELFF. This chain uses TRBV20-1 with TRBJ2-2; 7 nucleotides line up with TRBD2. Losses at the gene ends were 0 bases for V and 2 bases for J; bases not matched to a gene: 6. Per germline, CDR1 DFQATT and CDR2 SNEGSKA (reference sequence). CDR3 size: 16 residues.

This sequence joins TRBV2 and TRBJ1-5; D gene uncertain. Germline V gene lookup returns CDR1 SNHLY and CDR2 FYNNEI. CDR3 length: 14 residues. Trimming shortened V by 0 bases and J by 5 bases, and 8 bases separated the two germline ends. The DNA of the CDR3 is TGTGCCAGCAGTGAAGCTACCACTGATCAGCCCCAGCATTTT. Its translation: CASSEATTDQPQHF. The full variable domain, rest sourced from reference TRBV2 and TRBJ1-5, is EPEVTQTPSHQVTQMGQEVILRCVPISNHLYFYWYRQILGQKVEFLVSFYNNEISEKSEIFDDQFSVERPDGSNFTLKIRSTKLEDSAMYFCASSEATTDQPQHFGDGTRLSIL.

The rearrangement uses TRBV4-1 and TRBJ2-3; 7 bases are shared with TRBD2. Looked up from germline, CDR1 is MGHRA and CDR2 is YSYEKL. This CDR3 is built from 15 residues. V lost 2 bases and J lost 9; bases outside the gene matches: 11. This CDR3 is CASSQLRLASGTQYF. DNA of the CDR3: TGCGCCAGCAGCCAACTTAGACTAGCTTCTGGCACGCAGTATTTT.

This clonotype was counted between two and nine times. The rearrangement joins TRBV12-3 or TRBV12-4 to TRBJ2-3; possible D gene TRBD1, 5 bases. V was trimmed by 7 bases and J by 7 bases, leaving 15 bases between them. The CDR3 has 13 amino acids. Written as DNA, the CDR3 is TGTGCCAGCACCTGGGGCCGCCTGAATACGCAGTATTTT. This translates into CASTWGRLNTQYF.